This T cell receptor beta chain was identified in a study of control samples from healthy donors and cancer patients. Sequencing was performed with immunoSEQ multiplex PCR; in TCRdb, only in-frame clones are kept and a portion is missing. The sample lists approximately 86,000 clones; over 90% were seen once. From germline, CDR1 is SGHDT and CDR2 YYEEEE. This CDR3 has 14 residues. Trimming took off 1 base at V and 0 bases at J, with 8 bases between the two ends. This clone was picked up one time. V is TRBV5-6 and J is TRBJ2-7, with D possibly TRBD2 on 5 matching bases. Sequencing input: blood. This TCR derives from a woman younger than 45 in good health. The CDR3 sequence is CASSLTGTSYEQYF. The CDR3 DNA is TGTGCCAGCAGCTTGACGGGAACCTCCTACGAGCAGTACTTC.